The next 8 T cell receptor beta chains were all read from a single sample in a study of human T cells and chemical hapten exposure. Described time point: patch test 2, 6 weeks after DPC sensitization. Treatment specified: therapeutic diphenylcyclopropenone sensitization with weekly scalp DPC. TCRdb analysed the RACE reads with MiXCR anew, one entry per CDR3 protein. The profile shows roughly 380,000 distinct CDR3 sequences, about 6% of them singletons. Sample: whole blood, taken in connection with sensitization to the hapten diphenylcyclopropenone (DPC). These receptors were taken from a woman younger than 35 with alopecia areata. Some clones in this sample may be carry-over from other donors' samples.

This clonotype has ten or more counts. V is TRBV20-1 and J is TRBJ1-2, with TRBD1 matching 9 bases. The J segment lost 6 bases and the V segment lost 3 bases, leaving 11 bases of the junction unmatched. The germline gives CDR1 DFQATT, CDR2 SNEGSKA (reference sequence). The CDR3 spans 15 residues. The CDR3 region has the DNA TGCAGTGCTAGGGCCCCGGGACAGGGAGGCGATGGCTACACCTTC. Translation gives CSARAPGQGGDGYTF.

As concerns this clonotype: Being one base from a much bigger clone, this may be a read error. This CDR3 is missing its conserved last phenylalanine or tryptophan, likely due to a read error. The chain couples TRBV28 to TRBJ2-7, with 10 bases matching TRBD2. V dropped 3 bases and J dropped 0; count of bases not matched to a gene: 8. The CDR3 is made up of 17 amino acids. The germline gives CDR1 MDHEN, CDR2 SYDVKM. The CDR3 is CASSFASGGDLSYEQYI. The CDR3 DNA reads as TGTGCCAGCAGTTTTGCGAGCGGGGGGGACCTCTCCTACGAGCAGTACATC.

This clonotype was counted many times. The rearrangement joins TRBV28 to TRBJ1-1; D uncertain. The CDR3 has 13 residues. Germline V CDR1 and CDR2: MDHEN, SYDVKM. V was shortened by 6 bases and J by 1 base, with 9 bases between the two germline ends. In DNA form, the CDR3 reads TGTGCCAGCAGCCACCCGACGAACACTGAAGCTTTCTTT. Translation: CASSHPTNTEAFF. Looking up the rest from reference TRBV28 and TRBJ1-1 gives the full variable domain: DVKVTQSSRYLVKRTGEKVFLECVQDMDHENMFWYRQDPGLGLRLIYFSYDVKMKEKGDIPEGYSVSREKKERFSLILESASTNQTSMYLCASSHPTNTEAFFGQGTRLTVV.

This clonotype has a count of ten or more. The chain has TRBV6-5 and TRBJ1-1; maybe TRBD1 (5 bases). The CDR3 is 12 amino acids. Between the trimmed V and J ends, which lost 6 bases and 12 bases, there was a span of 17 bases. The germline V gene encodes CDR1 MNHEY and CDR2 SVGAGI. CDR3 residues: CASSRGTGLSFF. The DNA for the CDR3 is TGTGCCAGCAGCCGCGGGACGGGACTATCTTTCTTT.

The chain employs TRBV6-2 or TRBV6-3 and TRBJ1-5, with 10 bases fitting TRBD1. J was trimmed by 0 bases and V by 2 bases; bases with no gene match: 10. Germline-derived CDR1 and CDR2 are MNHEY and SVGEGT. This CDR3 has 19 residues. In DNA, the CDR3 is TGTGCCAGCAGTTACCAAAGACAGGGGGCAGGTTATAGCAATCAGCCCCAGCATTTT. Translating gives CASSYQRQGAGYSNQPQHF.

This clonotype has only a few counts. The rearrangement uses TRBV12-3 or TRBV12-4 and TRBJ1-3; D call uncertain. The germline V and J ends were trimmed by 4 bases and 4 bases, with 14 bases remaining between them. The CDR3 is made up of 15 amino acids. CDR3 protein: CASSSSSLGGNTIYF. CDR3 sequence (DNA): TGTGCCAGCAGTTCGAGTAGTTTAGGAGGAAACACCATATATTTT.

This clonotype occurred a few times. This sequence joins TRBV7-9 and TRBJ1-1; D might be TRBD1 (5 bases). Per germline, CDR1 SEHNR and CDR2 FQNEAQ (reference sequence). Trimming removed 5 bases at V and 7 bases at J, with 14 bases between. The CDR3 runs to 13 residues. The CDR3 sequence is CASSPGGSDEAFF. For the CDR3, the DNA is TGTGCCAGCAGCCCCGGGGGGTCCGATGAAGCTTTCTTT.

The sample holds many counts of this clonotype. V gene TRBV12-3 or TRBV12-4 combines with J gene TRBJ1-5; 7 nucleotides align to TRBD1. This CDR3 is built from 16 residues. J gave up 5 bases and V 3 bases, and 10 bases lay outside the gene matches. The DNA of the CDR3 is TGTGCCAGCAGTTTCGGAGGGGGAGGGGGCTATCAGCCCCAGCATTTT. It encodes CASSFGGGGGYQPQHF.